What follows are 20 T cell receptor beta chains derived from one specimen sequenced in a study of response to subunit inactivated influenza vaccine. TCRdb itself ran the RT-PCR reads through MiXCR, one entry per CDR3 protein. This repertoire shows about 160,000 distinct CDR3 sequences, roughly 10% found once; its top ten account for around 12%. Sequencing was performed on non-naive T cells sorted from PBMCs, taken 45 days after vaccination. These receptors were taken from a man aged 45 to 65 who received an inactivated influenza vaccine.

The V call is TRBV6-1, the J call TRBJ2-3; D is perhaps TRBD1 (6 bases). V dropped 6 bases and J dropped 4 bases, with 20 bases sitting between them. Germline V gene lookup returns CDR1 MNHNS and CDR2 SASEGT. CDR3 length: 16 amino acids. The CDR3 loop is CASRRSGVSLADTQYF. Here the CDR3 DNA reads TGTGCCAGCAGAAGATCAGGGGTTTCCCTTGCAGATACGCAGTATTTT.

The table lists this clonotype with a few counts. V gene TRBV7-2 combines with J gene TRBJ1-2, with 8 bases fitting TRBD1. The CDR3 has 14 residues. From germline, CDR1 is SGHTA and CDR2 FQGNSA. The ends lost 6 bases at V and 3 bases at J; junction bases unmatched: 6. The CDR3 DNA is TGTGCCAGCAGGGCTAAGACAGGGGACTATGGCTACACCTTC. Its translation: CASRAKTGDYGYTF.

This clonotype was recorded a few times. CDR3 loop: CSAPRQSTDTQYF. For the CDR3, the DNA is TGCAGTGCGCCAAGACAGAGCACAGATACGCAGTATTTT. The chain links TRBV20-1 to TRBJ2-3, with a weak D call TRBD1 (5 bases). The V gene lost 6 bases and the J gene lost 0 bases, with 10 bases spanning the gap. This CDR3 region has 13 residues. Per germline, CDR1 DFQATT and CDR2 SNEGSKA (reference sequence).

There are many counts of this clonotype. V is TRBV19 and J is TRBJ1-6; D is perhaps TRBD1 (6 bases). The V gene's germline CDR1 is LNHDA and CDR2 SQIVND (reference sequence). The CDR3 contains 14 residues. V was shortened by 5 bases and J by 3 bases, with 8 bases between the two germline ends. CDR3 coding DNA: TGTGCCAGTAGTCGGACAGTCTATAATTCACCCCTCCACTTT. Translated: CASSRTVYNSPLHF.

This clonotype was observed at least ten times. Written as DNA, the CDR3 is TGTGCCAGCAGCCCAGGACTAGTTGGCTACGAGCAGTACTTC. This sequence encodes CASSPGLVGYEQYF. The rearrangement uses TRBV3-1 and TRBJ2-7; TRBD2 matches at 7 bases. Germline V CDR1 and CDR2: LGHDT, YNNKEL (reference sequence). The J segment lost 3 bases and the V segment lost 4 bases, leaving 6 bases of the junction unmatched. The CDR3 consists of 14 residues.

This clonotype has more than one count but fewer than ten. This rearrangement joins TRBV18 to TRBJ2-1, with D unresolved. The CDR3 totals 14 residues. Germline V gives CDR1 KGHSH, CDR2 LQKENI. Trimming took 0 bases from V and 8 from J, leaving 11 bases between them. In DNA form, the CDR3 reads TGTGCCAGCTCACCACCGAGCAGGTCCCATGAGCAGTTCTTC. It is translated as CASSPPSRSHEQFF. The whole variable domain, filled in from reference TRBV18 and TRBJ2-1, reads NAGVMQNPRHLVRRRGQEARLRCSPMKGHSHVYWYRQLPEEGLKFMVYLQKENIIDESGMPKERFSAEFPKEGPSILRIQQVVRGDSAAYFCASSPPSRSHEQFFGPGTRLTVL.

V is TRBV27 and J is TRBJ2-1, with 8 bases aligning to TRBD2. Trimming cost V 5 bases and J 6 bases; bases outside gene matches: 12. CDR1 and CDR2 (germline): MNHEY, SMNVEV (reference sequence). This CDR3 is built from 16 residues. CDR3 amino acids: CASSGSGIHLSNEQFF. CDR3 DNA sequence: TGTGCCAGCAGTGGTAGCGGGATACACTTATCCAATGAGCAGTTCTTC.

There are many counts of this clonotype. The chain couples TRBV10-3 to TRBJ2-3, with 13 bases matching TRBD2. Losses at the gene ends were 7 bases for V and 11 bases for J; bases not matched to a gene: 6. The CDR3 is 13 amino acids. Germline loops: CDR1 ENHRY, CDR2 SYGVKD. The DNA of the CDR3 is TGTGCCATCACCACGGGGACTAGCGGGATGCAGTATTTT. Amino acids: CAITTGTSGMQYF.

The chain links TRBV6-4 to TRBJ1-2; 7 bases map to TRBD1. The CDR3 is 14 residues long. Germline CDR1 reads MRHNA; CDR2 reads SNTAGT. After removal of 6 bases from V and 1 base from J, the junction contained 5 bases not matched to a gene. The CDR3 DNA follows: TGTGCCAGCAGCCCGGGACAGCTTAACTATGGCTACACCTTC. Protein: CASSPGQLNYGYTF.

V gene TRBV6-1 combines with J gene TRBJ1-2; 9 bases are shared with TRBD1. This CDR3 is built from 14 residues. Germline V CDR1 and CDR2: MNHNS, SASEGT. With 10 bases clipped from V and 2 bases from J, the junction kept 8 bases outside the gene matches. The CDR3 bases are TGTGCCACCGGTATTGACAGGGGGAACTATGGCTACACCTTC. It translates to CATGIDRGNYGYTF.

Turning to this clonotype: A read error is possible here, since a much larger clone lies one base away. The J gene is TRBJ2-3, the V gene TRBV20-1, with D uncertain. Per the germline V gene, CDR1 is DFQATT and CDR2 is SNEGSKA (reference sequence). This CDR3 has 12 amino acids. The germline V and J ends were trimmed by 6 bases and 3 bases, with 10 bases remaining between them. CDR3 DNA sequence: TGCAGTGCCCGGCCGTGGACAGATACGCAGTATTTT. It is translated as CSARPWTDTQYF.

This clonotype showed up just once. The V call is TRBV9, the J call TRBJ1-1, with D hard to call. Trimming stripped 0 bases from V and 4 bases from J, with 13 bases between. The CDR3 runs 15 residues. Germline lookup yields CDR1 SGDLS and CDR2 YYNGEE. In DNA, the CDR3 is TGTGCCAGCAGCGTAGAACCCCACGGGATCACTGAAGCTTTCTTT. It encodes CASSVEPHGITEAFF.

This chain links TRBV20-1 with TRBJ2-5; 11 positions match TRBD2. CDR3 length: 14 amino acids. V dropped 2 bases and J dropped 5; count of bases not matched to a gene: 4. CDR1 and CDR2 (germline): DFQATT, SNEGSKA (reference sequence). CDR3 loop: CSARLAGGRETQYF. The CDR3 nucleotides read TGCAGTGCTAGATTAGCGGGAGGGAGGGAGACCCAGTACTTC.

This clonotype was counted many times. This chain links TRBV24-1 with TRBJ2-1; D uncertain. Between the trimmed V and J ends, which lost 3 bases and 6 bases, there was a span of 8 bases. The CDR3 is made up of 13 amino acids. Germline-derived CDR1 and CDR2 are KGHDR and SFDVKD. The CDR3 reads CATSDGPFNEQFF. CDR3 nucleotides: TGTGCCACCAGTGATGGACCTTTCAATGAGCAGTTCTTC.

There are many counts of this clonotype. CDR3 DNA sequence: TGCGCCAGCAGCCCAACCCAAGAGACCCAGTACTTC. Protein sequence: CASSPTQETQYF. The V and J genes are TRBV5-1 and TRBJ2-5; no definite D call. V lost 4 bases to trimming and J lost 1 base, with 5 bases between them. CDR3 length equals 12 residues. The germline V gene has CDR1 SGHRS and CDR2 YFSETQ. Looking up the rest from reference TRBV5-1 and TRBJ2-5 gives the full variable domain: KAGVTQTPRYLIKTRGQQVTLSCSPISGHRSVSWYQQTPGQGLQFLFEYFSETQRNKGNFPGRFSGRQFSNSRSEMNVSTLELGDSALYLCASSPTQETQYFGPGTRLLVL.

This clonotype was observed a few times. The genes are TRBV18 and TRBJ2-3; D is undetermined. CDR1 and CDR2 from the germline V gene are KGHSH and LQKENI. The CDR3 spans 13 residues. Trimming removed 3 bases at V and 7 bases at J, with 11 bases between. The CDR3 spells CASSPDKRNTQYF. CDR3 bases: TGTGCCAGCTCACCGGATAAGAGAAATACGCAGTATTTT. Combining the CDR3 with reference TRBV18 and TRBJ2-3 gives the whole variable domain NAGVMQNPRHLVRRRGQEARLRCSPMKGHSHVYWYRQLPEEGLKFMVYLQKENIIDESGMPKERFSAEFPKEGPSILRIQQVVRGDSAAYFCASSPDKRNTQYFGPGTRLTVL.

The rearrangement joins TRBV20-1 to TRBJ2-1; D is possibly TRBD2 (8 bases). The CDR3 extends over 13 amino acids. Germline loops: CDR1 DFQATT, CDR2 SNEGSKA (reference sequence). V gave up 6 bases and J gave up 10 bases, with 19 bases separating them. This CDR3 is CSAREGAADEQFF. DNA for the CDR3: TGCAGTGCCCGGGAGGGGGCCGCGGACGAGCAGTTCTTC.

This clonotype was observed many times. The gene calls are TRBV9 and TRBJ2-2; D is ambiguous. With 0 bases removed from V and 5 bases from J, the gap between germline ends came to 8 bases. The CDR3 extends over 14 amino acids. The V gene's germline CDR1 is SGDLS and CDR2 YYNGEE. The CDR3 nucleotides are TGTGCCAGCAGCGTAGCTGGCGGAACCGGGGAGCTGTTTTTT. This translates into CASSVAGGTGELFF.

This sequence joins TRBV5-1 and TRBJ2-6, with D perhaps TRBD1 or TRBD2 (5 bases each). Germline assignment: CDR1 SGHRS and CDR2 YFSETQ. Trimming shortened V by 6 bases and J by 0 bases, and 13 bases separated the two germline ends. This CDR3 has 16 amino acids. DNA for the CDR3: TGCGCCAGCACCCCAGAGGGGAGCTCTGGGGCCAACGTCCTGACTTTC. The encoded protein is CASTPEGSSGANVLTF.

The table lists this clonotype with a few counts. The junction differs from germline at one of its ends, possibly a read error. The V and J genes are TRBV7-7 and TRBJ1-4; a possible D gene is TRBD1 (6 bases). The CDR3 contains 15 residues. The germline V gene has CDR1 SSHAT and CDR2 FNYEAQ (reference sequence). DNA for the CDR3: TGTGCTAGCAGCTTTGAGGGGGGCAATAATGAAAAACTGTTTTTT. Its protein product is CASSFEGGNNEKLFF.